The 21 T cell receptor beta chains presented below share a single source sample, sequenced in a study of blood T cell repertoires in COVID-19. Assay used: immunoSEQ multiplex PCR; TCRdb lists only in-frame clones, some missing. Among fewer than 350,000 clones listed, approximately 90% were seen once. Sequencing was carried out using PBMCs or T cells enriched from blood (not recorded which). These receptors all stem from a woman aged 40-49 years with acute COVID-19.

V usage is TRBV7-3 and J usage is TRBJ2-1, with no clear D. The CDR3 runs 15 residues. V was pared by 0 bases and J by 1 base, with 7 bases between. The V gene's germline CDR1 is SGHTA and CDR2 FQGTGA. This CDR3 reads CASSLTPSSYNEQFF. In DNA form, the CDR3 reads TGTGCCAGCAGCTTAACCCCTAGTTCCTACAATGAGCAGTTCTTC.

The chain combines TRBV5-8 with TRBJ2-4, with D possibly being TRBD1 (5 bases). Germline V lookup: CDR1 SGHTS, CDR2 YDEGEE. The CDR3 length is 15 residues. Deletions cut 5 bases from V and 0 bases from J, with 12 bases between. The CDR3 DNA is TGTGCCAGCAGGGAACGACAGTTAGCCAAAAACATTCAGTACTTC. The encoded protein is CASRERQLAKNIQYF.

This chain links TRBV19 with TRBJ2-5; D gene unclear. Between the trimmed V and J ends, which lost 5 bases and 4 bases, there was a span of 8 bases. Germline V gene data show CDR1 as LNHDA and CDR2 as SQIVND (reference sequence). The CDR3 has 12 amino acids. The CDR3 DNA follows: TGTGCCAGTAGTCGATCGAGAGAGACCCAGTACTTC. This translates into CASSRSRETQYF.

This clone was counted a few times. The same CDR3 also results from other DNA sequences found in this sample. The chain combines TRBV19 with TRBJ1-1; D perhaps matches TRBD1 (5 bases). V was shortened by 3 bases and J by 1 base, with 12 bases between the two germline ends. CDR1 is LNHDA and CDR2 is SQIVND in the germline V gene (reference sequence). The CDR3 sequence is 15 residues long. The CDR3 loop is CASSMTQGGNTEAFF. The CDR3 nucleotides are TGTGCCAGTAGTATGACGCAGGGCGGGAACACTGAAGCTTTCTTT. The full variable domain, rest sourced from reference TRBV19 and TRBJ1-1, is DGGITQSPKYLFRKEGQNVTLSCEQNLNHDAMYWYRQDPGQGLRLIYYSQIVNDFQKGDIAEGYSVSREKKESFPLTVTSAQKNPTAFYLCASSMTQGGNTEAFFGQGTRLTVV.

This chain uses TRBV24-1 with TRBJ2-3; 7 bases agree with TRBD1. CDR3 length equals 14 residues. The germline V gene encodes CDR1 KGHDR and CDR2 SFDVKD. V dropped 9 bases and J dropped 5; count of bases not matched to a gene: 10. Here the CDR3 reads CATGTTGTRDTQYF. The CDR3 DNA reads TGTGCCACCGGAACGACAGGGACGAGAGATACGCAGTATTTT.

Written as DNA, the CDR3 is TGTGCCACCAGCAGAGACATGGGACAGCCCCAAGAGACCCAGTACTTC. The encoded protein is CATSRDMGQPQETQYF. V usage is TRBV15 and J usage is TRBJ2-5, with 7 bases identical to TRBD1. The length of the CDR3 is 16 residues. Germline assignment: CDR1 LNHNV and CDR2 YYDKDF (reference sequence). The J segment lost 1 base and the V segment lost 0 bases, leaving 5 bases of the junction unmatched.

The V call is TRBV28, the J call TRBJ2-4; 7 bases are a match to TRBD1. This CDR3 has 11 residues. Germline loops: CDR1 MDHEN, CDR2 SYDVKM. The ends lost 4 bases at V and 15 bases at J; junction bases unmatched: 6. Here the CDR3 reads CASSSQGVRYF. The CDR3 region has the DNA TGTGCCAGCAGTTCTCAGGGGGTGAGGTACTTC.

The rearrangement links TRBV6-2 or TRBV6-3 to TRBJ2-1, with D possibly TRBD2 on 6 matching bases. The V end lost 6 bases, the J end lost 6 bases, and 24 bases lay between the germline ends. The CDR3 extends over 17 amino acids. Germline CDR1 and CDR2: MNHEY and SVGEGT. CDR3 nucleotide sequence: TGTGCCAGCAGCCTACTTACCCTAGCGATAAAGGGCAATGAGCAGTTCTTC. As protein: CASSLLTLAIKGNEQFF.

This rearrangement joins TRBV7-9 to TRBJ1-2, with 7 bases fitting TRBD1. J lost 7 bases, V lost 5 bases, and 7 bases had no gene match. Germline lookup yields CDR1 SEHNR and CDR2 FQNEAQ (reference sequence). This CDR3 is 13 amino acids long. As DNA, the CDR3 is TGTGCCAGCAGCCGCGACAGGGTCCGTGGCTACACCTTC. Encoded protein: CASSRDRVRGYTF.

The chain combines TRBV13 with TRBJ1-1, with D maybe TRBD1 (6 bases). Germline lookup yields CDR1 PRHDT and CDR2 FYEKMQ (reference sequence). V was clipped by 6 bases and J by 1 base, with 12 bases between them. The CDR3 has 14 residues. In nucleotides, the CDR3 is TGTGCCAGCAGTCCCGGGGGGGCGAACACTGAAGCTTTCTTT. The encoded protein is CASSPGGANTEAFF. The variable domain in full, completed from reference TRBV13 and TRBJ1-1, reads AAGVIQSPRHLIKEKRETATLKCYPIPRHDTVYWYQQGPGQDPQFLISFYEKMQSDKGSIPDRFSAQQFSDYHSELNMSSLELGDSALYFCASSPGGANTEAFFGQGTRLTVV.

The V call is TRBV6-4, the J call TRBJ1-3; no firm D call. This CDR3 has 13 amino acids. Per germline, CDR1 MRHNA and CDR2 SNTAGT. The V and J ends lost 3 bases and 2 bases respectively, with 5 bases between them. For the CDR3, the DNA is TGTGCCAGCAGTGAACAGCCTGGAAACACCATATATTTT. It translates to CASSEQPGNTIYF.

CDR3: CASSVGETHNEQFF. The CDR3 DNA reads as TGTGCCAGCAGCGTGGGAGAAACTCACAATGAGCAGTTCTTC. The V call is TRBV9, the J call TRBJ2-1, with a weak D call TRBD2 (5 bases). The CDR3 runs 14 residues. The germline V gene encodes CDR1 SGDLS and CDR2 YYNGEE. V lost 2 bases and J 5 bases, leaving 11 bases between the germline ends.

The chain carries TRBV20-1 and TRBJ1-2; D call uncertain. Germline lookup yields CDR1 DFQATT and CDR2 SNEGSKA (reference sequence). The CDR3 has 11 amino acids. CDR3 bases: TGCAGCACTCGATTGGGCTCTGGCTACACCTTC. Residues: CSTRLGSGYTF.

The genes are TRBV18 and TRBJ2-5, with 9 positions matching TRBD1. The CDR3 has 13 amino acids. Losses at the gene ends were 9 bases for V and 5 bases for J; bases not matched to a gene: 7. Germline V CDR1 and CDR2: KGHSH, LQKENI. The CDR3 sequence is CASSPGTGETQYF. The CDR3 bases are TGTGCCAGTTCCCCCGGGACAGGGGAGACCCAGTACTTC. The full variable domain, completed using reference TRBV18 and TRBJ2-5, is NAGVMQNPRHLVRRRGQEARLRCSPMKGHSHVYWYRQLPEEGLKFMVYLQKENIIDESGMPKERFSAEFPKEGPSILRIQQVVRGDSAAYFCASSPGTGETQYFGPGTRLLVL.

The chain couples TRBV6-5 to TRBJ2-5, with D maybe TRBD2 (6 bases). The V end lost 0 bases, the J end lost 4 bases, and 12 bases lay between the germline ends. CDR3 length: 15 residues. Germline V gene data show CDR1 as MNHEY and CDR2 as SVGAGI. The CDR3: CASSYSAGRGETQYF. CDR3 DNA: TGTGCCAGCAGTTACTCTGCGGGGCGGGGAGAGACCCAGTACTTC.

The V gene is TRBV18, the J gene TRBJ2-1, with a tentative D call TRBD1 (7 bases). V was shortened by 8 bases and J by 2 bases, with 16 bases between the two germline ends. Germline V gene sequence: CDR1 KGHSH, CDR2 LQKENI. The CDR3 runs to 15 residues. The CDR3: CASLRRDRAYNEQFF. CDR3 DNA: TGTGCCAGCCTCCGGCGGGACAGAGCCTACAATGAGCAGTTCTTC.

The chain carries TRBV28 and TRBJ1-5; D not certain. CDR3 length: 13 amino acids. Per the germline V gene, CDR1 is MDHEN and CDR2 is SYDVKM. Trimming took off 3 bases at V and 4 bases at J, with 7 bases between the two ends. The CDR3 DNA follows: TGTGCCAGCAGTTTCTCACTTAATCAGCCCCAGCATTTT. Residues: CASSFSLNQPQHF.

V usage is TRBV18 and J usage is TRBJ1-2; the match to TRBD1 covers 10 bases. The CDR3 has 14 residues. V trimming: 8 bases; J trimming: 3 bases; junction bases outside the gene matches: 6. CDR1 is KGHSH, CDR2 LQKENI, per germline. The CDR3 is CASTTDRGYYGYTF. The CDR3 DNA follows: TGTGCCAGCACCACGGACAGGGGGTACTATGGCTACACCTTC.

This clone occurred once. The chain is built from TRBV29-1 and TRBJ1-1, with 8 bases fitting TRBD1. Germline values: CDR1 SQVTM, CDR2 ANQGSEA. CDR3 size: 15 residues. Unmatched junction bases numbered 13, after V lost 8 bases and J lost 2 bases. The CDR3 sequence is CSTPGGSTLNTEAFF. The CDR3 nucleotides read TGCAGCACCCCAGGGGGCTCTACGCTCAACACTGAAGCTTTCTTT.

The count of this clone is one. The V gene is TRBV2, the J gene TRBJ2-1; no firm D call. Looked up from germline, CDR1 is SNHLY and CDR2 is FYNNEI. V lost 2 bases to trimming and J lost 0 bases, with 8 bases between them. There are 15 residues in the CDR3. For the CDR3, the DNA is TGTGCCAGCAGTGAATATGACAACTCCTACAATGAGCAGTTCTTC. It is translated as CASSEYDNSYNEQFF.

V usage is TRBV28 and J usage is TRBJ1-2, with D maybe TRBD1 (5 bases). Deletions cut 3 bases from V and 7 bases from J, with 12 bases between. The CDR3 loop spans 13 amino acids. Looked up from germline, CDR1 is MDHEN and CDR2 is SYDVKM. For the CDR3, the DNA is TGTGCCAGCAGTTTGTCCGGGGGGGTTGGCTACACCTTC. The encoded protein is CASSLSGGVGYTF.